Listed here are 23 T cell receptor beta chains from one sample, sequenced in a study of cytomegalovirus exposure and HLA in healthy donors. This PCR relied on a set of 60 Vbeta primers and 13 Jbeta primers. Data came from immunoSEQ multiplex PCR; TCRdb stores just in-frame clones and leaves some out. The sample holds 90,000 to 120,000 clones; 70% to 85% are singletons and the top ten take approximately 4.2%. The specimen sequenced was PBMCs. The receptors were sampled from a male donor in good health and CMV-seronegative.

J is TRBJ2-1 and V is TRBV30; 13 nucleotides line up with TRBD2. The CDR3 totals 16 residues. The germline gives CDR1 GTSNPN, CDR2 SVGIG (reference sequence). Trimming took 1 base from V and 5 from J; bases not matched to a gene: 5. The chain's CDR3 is CAWSEVGLAGDNEQFF. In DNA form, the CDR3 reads TGTGCCTGGAGTGAGGTAGGACTAGCGGGAGACAATGAGCAGTTCTTC.

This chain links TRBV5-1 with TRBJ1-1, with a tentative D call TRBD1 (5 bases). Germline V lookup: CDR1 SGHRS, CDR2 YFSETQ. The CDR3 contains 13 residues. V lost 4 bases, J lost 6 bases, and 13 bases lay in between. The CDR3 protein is CASSPIGGAEAFF. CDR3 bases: TGCGCCAGCAGCCCAATCGGGGGGGCTGAAGCTTTCTTT.

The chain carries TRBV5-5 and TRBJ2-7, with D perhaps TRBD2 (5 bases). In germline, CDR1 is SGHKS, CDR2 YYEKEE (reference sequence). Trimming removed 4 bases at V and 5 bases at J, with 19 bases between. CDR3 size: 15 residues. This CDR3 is CASSPGSPAGHEQYF. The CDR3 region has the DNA TGTGCCAGCAGCCCCGGTAGCCCGGCGGGCCACGAGCAGTACTTC.

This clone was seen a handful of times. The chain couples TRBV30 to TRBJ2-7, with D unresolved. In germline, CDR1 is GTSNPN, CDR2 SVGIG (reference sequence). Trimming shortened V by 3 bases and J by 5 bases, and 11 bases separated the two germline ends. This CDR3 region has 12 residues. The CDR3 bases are TGTGCCTGGAGACCTGACACCCACGAGCAGTACTTC. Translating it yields CAWRPDTHEQYF.

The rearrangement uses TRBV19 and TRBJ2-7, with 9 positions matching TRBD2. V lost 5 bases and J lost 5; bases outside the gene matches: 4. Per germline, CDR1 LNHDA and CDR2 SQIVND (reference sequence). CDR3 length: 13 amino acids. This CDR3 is CASSPLAGNEQYF. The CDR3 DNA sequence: TGTGCCAGTAGTCCGCTAGCGGGGAACGAGCAGTACTTC.

CDR3 DNA: TGCGCCAGCAGCTTGGGGACAGGGGGCCGAGACAATGAGCAGTTCTTC. The encoded protein is CASSLGTGGRDNEQFF. This sequence joins TRBV5-1 and TRBJ2-1; 11 nucleotides align to TRBD1. The CDR3 consists of 16 residues. CDR1 and CDR2 (germline): SGHRS, YFSETQ. The V gene end was trimmed by 0 bases and the J gene end by 5 bases; junction bases not matched to a gene: 4.

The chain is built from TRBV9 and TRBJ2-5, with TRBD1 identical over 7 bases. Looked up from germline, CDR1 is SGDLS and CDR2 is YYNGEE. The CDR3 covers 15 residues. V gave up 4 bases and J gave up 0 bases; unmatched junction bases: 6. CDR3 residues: CASSTGQANQETQYF. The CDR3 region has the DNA TGTGCCAGCAGCACAGGACAGGCGAACCAAGAGACCCAGTACTTC.

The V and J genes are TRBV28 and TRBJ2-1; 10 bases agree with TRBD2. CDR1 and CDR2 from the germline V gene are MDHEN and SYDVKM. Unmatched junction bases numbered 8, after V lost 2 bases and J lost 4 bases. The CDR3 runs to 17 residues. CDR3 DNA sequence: TGTGCCAGCAGTTTAACGGGACTAGCGAAGCGTTACAATGAGCAGTTCTTC. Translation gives CASSLTGLAKRYNEQFF.

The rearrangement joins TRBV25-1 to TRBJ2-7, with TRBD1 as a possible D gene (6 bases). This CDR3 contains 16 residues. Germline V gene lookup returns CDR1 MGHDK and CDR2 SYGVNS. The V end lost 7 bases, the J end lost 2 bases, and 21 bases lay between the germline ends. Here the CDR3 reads CASTLPDRNFPYEQYF. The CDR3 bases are TGTGCCAGCACCCTACCGGACAGAAACTTCCCCTACGAGCAGTACTTC.

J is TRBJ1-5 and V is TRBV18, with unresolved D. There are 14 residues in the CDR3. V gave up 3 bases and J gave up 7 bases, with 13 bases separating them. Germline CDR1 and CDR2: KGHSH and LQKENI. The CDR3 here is CASSPDGPGQPQHF. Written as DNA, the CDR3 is TGTGCCAGCTCACCGGACGGGCCGGGACAGCCCCAGCATTTT.

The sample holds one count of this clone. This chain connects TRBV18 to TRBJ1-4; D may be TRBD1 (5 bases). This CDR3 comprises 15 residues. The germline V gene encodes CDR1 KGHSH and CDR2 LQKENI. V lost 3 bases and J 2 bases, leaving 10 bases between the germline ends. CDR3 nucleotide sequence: TGTGCCAGCTCACCGCCAGGGACTACTAATGAAAAACTGTTTTTT. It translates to CASSPPGTTNEKLFF.

The CDR3 DNA is TGTGCCAGTACCCACCTGACTAGCGGGAGGGCCGCGTACAATGAGCAGTTCTTC. Protein product: CASTHLTSGRAAYNEQFF. The genes are TRBV19 and TRBJ2-1, with TRBD2 matching 14 bases. The CDR3 is 18 amino acids. V lost 7 bases to trimming and J lost 4 bases; unmatched junction nucleotides: 12. CDR1 LNHDA and CDR2 SQIVND come from the germline V gene (reference sequence).

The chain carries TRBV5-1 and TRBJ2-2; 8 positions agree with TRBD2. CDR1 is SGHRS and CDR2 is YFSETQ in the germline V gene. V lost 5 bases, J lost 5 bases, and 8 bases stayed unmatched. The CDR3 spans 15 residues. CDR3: CASRGSSGITGELFF. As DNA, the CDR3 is TGCGCCAGCAGAGGTAGTAGCGGGATTACCGGGGAGCTGTTTTTT.

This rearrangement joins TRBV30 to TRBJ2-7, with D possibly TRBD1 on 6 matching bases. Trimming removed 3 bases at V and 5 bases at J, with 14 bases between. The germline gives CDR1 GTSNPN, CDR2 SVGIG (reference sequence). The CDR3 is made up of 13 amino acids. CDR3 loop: CAWSLQGSDEQYF. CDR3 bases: TGTGCCTGGAGCCTTCAGGGGAGTGACGAGCAGTACTTC. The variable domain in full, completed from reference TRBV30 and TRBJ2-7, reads SQTIHQWPATLVQPVGSPLSLECTVEGTSNPNLYWYRQAAGRGLQLLFYSVGIGQISSEVPQNLSASRPQDRQFILSSKKLLLSDSGFYLCAWSLQGSDEQYFGPGTRLTVT.

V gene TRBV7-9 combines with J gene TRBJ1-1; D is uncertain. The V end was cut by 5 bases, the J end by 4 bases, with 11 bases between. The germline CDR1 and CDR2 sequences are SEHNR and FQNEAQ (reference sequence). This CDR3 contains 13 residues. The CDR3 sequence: CASSLGSSTEAFF. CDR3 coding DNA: TGTGCCAGCAGCCTCGGTTCGAGCACTGAAGCTTTCTTT.

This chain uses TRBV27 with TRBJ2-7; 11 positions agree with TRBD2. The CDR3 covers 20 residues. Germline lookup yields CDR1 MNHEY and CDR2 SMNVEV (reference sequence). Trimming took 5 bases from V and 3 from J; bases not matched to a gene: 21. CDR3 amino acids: CASSPQGAHIAGGPVYEQYF. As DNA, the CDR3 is TGTGCCAGCAGTCCACAGGGGGCTCACATAGCGGGAGGGCCGGTCTACGAGCAGTACTTC.

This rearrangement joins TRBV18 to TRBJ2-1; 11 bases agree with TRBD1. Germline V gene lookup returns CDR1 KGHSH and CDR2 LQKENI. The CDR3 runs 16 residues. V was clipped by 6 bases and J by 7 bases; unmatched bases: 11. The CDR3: CASSPRTGGLENEQFF. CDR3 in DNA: TGTGCCAGCTCCCCAAGGACAGGGGGCTTAGAAAATGAGCAGTTCTTC.

The CDR3 coding sequence is TGTGCCAGCAGCGCCAGGGACGGGAGTGAAAAACTGTTTTTT. Its protein is CASSARDGSEKLFF. This chain uses TRBV7-9 with TRBJ1-4; tentative D call: TRBD1 (5 bases). CDR3 size: 14 residues. Per germline, CDR1 SEHNR and CDR2 FQNEAQ (reference sequence). Trimming left V 5 bases short and J 7 bases short, with 14 bases between.

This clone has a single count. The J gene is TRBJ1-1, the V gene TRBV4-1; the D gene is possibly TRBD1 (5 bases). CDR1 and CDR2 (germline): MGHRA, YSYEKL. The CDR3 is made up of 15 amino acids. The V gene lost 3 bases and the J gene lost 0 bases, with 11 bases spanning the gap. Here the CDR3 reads CASSHKTVLNTEAFF. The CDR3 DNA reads TGCGCCAGCAGCCATAAGACAGTGCTGAACACTGAAGCTTTCTTT.

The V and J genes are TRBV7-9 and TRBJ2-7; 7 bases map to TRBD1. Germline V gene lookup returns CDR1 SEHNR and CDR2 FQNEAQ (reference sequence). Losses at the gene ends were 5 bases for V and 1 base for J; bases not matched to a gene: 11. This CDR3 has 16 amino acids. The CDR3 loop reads CASSATDRAGSYEQYF. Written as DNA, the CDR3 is TGTGCCAGCAGCGCAACTGACAGGGCGGGTTCCTACGAGCAGTACTTC.

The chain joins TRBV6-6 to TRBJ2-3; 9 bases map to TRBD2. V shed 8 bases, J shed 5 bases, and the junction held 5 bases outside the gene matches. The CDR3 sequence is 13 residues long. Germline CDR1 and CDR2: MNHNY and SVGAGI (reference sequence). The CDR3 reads CASSNSGRDTQYF. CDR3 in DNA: TGTGCCAGCTCGAATAGCGGGAGAGATACGCAGTATTTT.

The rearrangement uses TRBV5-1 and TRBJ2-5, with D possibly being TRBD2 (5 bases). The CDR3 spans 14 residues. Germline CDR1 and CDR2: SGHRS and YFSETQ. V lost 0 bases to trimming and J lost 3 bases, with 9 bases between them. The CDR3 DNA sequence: TGCGCCAGCAGCTTGGCGCGGCGGGAAGAGACCCAGTACTTC. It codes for CASSLARREETQYF.

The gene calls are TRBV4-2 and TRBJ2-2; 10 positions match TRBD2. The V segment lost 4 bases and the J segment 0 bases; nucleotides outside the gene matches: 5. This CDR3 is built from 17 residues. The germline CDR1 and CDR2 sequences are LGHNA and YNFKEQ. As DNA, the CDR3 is TGTGCCAGCAGCCCGCGGACTAGCGGCCCGAACACCGGGGAGCTGTTTTTT. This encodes CASSPRTSGPNTGELFF.